The TCR beta chain under discussion was sequenced for a study of T cell responses to AZD1222 COVID-19 vaccine. V shed 7 bases and J shed 2 bases, with 11 bases lying between them. The CDR3 is 13 residues long. Germline CDR1 reads LGHNA; CDR2 reads YNFKEQ. TCRdb keeps only in-frame clones here, not all; method: immunoSEQ multiplex PCR. The data contain about 95,000 clones, 70% to 90% of them singletons. This clone is a singleton in its sample. Its antigen is currently unknown. Findings of the study overall: With dominance at 160-218 and 743-854, vaccine-associated CD4 TCRs spanned spike. At baseline, seropositivity was found in only 5 to 7 AZD1222 recipients. Recipients of two AZD1222 doses showed rising Spike-specific TCR breadth and depth.

Sequenced material: peripheral blood, taken on day 0 of AZD1222 vaccination. J is TRBJ1-2 and V is TRBV4-2; TRBD1 might be the D (5 bases). The TCR was taken from an adult in good health. The CDR3 DNA reads as TGTGCCAGCACTCGGGGGGAGAACTATGGCTACACCTTC. Translating it yields CASTRGENYGYTF.